Listed here are 24 T cell receptor beta chains from one sample, sequenced in a study of control samples from healthy donors and cancer patients. The repertoire was sequenced with immunoSEQ multiplex PCR; TCRdb's copy has only in-frame clones and lacks some. The profile shows over 75,000 clones, over 80% of them singletons. Sequenced material: blood. These receptors were taken from a man under 40 in good health.

This chain links TRBV5-1 with TRBJ1-4, with 11 nucleotides matching TRBD1. With 5 bases clipped from V and 4 bases from J, the junction kept 13 bases outside the gene matches. The CDR3 length is 18 residues. In germline, CDR1 is SGHRS, CDR2 YFSETQ. The CDR3 DNA follows: TGCGCCAGCAGTTTAGGACAGGGGGCGAGTGGCCTTAATGAAAAACTGTTTTTT. Translating gives CASSLGQGASGLNEKLFF.

The chain combines TRBV28 with TRBJ1-1; D is undetermined. From germline, CDR1 is MDHEN and CDR2 SYDVKM. Trimming left V 3 bases short and J 2 bases short, with 4 bases between. This CDR3 spans 12 amino acids. CDR3 sequence reads: CASSLRNTEAFF. CDR3 nucleotides: TGTGCCAGCAGTTTGCGAAACACTGAAGCTTTCTTT. The full variable domain, in which reference TRBV28 and TRBJ1-1 provide the parts outside the CDR3, is DVKVTQSSRYLVKRTGEKVFLECVQDMDHENMFWYRQDPGLGLRLIYFSYDVKMKEKGDIPEGYSVSREKKERFSLILESASTNQTSMYLCASSLRNTEAFFGQGTRLTVV.

The gene calls are TRBV28 and TRBJ1-6; D remains unclear. The germline V and J ends were trimmed by 5 bases and 9 bases, with 14 bases remaining between them. Germline loops: CDR1 MDHEN, CDR2 SYDVKM. This CDR3 has 14 residues. The CDR3 nucleotides are TGTGCCAGCAGTCCCCCAGGTTTCAGTTCACCCCTCCACTTT. This encodes CASSPPGFSSPLHF.

V usage is TRBV6-6 and J usage is TRBJ2-7; 9 bases agree with TRBD2. The CDR3 spans 15 residues. J lost 3 bases, V lost 6 bases, and 9 bases had no gene match. Germline values: CDR1 MNHNY, CDR2 SVGAGI (reference sequence). As DNA, the CDR3 is TGTGCCAGCAGCCCCTCTAGCGGGGTCAGCTACGAGCAGTACTTC. It specifies CASSPSSGVSYEQYF.

The rearrangement links TRBV5-4 to TRBJ2-2, with 11 bases lining up with TRBD2. Germline CDR1 SGHNT, CDR2 YYREEE (reference sequence). J lost 5 bases, V lost 4 bases, and 7 bases had no gene match. The CDR3 spans 16 residues. DNA for the CDR3: TGTGCCAGCAGCGCCGCTAGCGGGGGGATGACCGGGGAGCTGTTTTTT. It specifies CASSAASGGMTGELFF.

The rearrangement joins TRBV10-1 to TRBJ1-4; D gene ambiguous. Germline CDR1 WNHNN, CDR2 SYGVQD (reference sequence). The V and J ends lost 7 bases and 7 bases respectively, with 13 bases between them. CDR3 size: 13 residues. The CDR3 sequence is CASNRRYGEKLFF. CDR3 DNA sequence: TGCGCCAGCAACCGCCGATACGGTGAAAAACTGTTTTTT.

A note on this clone: The sample carries other DNA sequences with the same CDR3. V is TRBV18 and J is TRBJ1-4; D ambiguous. The CDR3 consists of 13 residues. Looked up from germline, CDR1 is KGHSH and CDR2 is LQKENI. Trimming pared 3 bases from V and 4 bases from J, leaving 6 bases between. CDR3 in DNA: TGTGCCAGCTCACCGGGCGGTAATGAAAAACTGTTTTTT. Translation gives CASSPGGNEKLFF. Full variable domain (rest looked up from reference TRBV18 and TRBJ1-4): NAGVMQNPRHLVRRRGQEARLRCSPMKGHSHVYWYRQLPEEGLKFMVYLQKENIIDESGMPKERFSAEFPKEGPSILRIQQVVRGDSAAYFCASSPGGNEKLFFGSGTQLSVL.

Only one count was recorded for this clone. Germline is not matched at one junction end, which may reflect a read error. Other DNA variants within this sample encode the same CDR3. The V call is TRBV18, the J call TRBJ2-2; 10 nucleotides align to TRBD2. The CDR3 consists of 17 residues. CDR1 is KGHSH and CDR2 is LQKENI in the germline V gene. The CDR3 here is CASSPLGLASNTGELFF. The CDR3 DNA reads TGTGCCAGCTCGCCACTGGGACTAGCGTCGAACACCGGGGAGCTGTTTTTT.

The V call is TRBV30, the J call TRBJ2-5; 7 positions match TRBD2. CDR1 GTSNPN and CDR2 SVGIG come from the germline V gene (reference sequence). V lost 1 base and J lost 4; bases outside the gene matches: 3. The length of the CDR3 is 13 residues. CDR3 sequence reads: CAWSGGEGETQYF. The CDR3 region has the DNA TGTGCCTGGAGTGGAGGGGAGGGAGAGACCCAGTACTTC.

The chain uses TRBV19 and TRBJ1-1; D gene uncertain. Germline CDR1 is LNHDA and CDR2 is SQIVND (reference sequence). This CDR3 region has 12 residues. Trimming cost V 6 bases and J 1 base, with 6 bases left between them. As DNA, the CDR3 is TGTGCCAGTAGACGGGAGAACACTGAAGCTTTCTTT. Its translation: CASRRENTEAFF.

The chain's CDR3 is CASSGGTAGGLNEQFF. CDR3 DNA sequence: TGTGCCAGCAGCGGGGGGACCGCCGGGGGCCTCAATGAGCAGTTCTTC. V and J are TRBV5-8 and TRBJ2-1; D assignment may be TRBD1 or TRBD2 (6 bases each). In germline, CDR1 is SGHTS, CDR2 YDEGEE. The CDR3 is 16 residues long. V shed 4 bases and J shed 6 bases, with 20 bases lying between them.

V usage is TRBV30 and J usage is TRBJ1-2, with 7 bases identical to TRBD1. The germline V gene encodes CDR1 GTSNPN and CDR2 SVGIG (reference sequence). The V segment lost 2 bases and the J segment 4 bases; nucleotides outside the gene matches: 10. The CDR3 contains 15 residues. CDR3 bases: TGTGCCTGGAGTAACCCGACAGGGAGGAGCTATGGCTACACCTTC. Its protein product is CAWSNPTGRSYGYTF.

The V call is TRBV7-9, the J call TRBJ2-3; TRBD2 aligns across 8 bases. Losses at the gene ends were 5 bases for V and 7 bases for J; bases not matched to a gene: 11. Germline CDR1 and CDR2: SEHNR and FQNEAQ (reference sequence). This CDR3 is built from 15 residues. CDR3 nucleotides: TGTGCCAGCAGCCCTTTATCGGGGGGGTCCAATACGCAGTATTTT. Amino acids: CASSPLSGGSNTQYF.

This chain uses TRBV12-5 with TRBJ1-4; tentatively, D is TRBD1 (5 bases). The CDR3 loop spans 16 amino acids. Trimming pared 2 bases from V and 5 bases from J, leaving 15 bases between. The V gene's germline CDR1 is LGHNT and CDR2 FRNRAP. The CDR3 spells CASGLPTGARNEKLFF. CDR3 nucleotide sequence: TGTGCTAGTGGTTTGCCCACAGGAGCCAGGAATGAAAAACTGTTTTTT.

The chain is built from TRBV6-6 and TRBJ1-1; D is perhaps TRBD1 (6 bases). This CDR3 region has 15 residues. Between the trimmed V and J ends, which lost 0 bases and 3 bases, there was a span of 11 bases. Looked up from germline, CDR1 is MNHNY and CDR2 is SVGAGI (reference sequence). The CDR3 nucleotides read TGTGCCAGCAGTTACTCAGGGGGGGATTACACTGAAGCTTTCTTT. Translated, it gives CASSYSGGDYTEAFF.

The V and J genes are TRBV6-5 and TRBJ2-7; TRBD2 might be the D (6 bases). The ends were cut back, 8 bases at V and 2 bases at J, with 13 bases in the middle. CDR1 and CDR2 from the germline V gene are MNHEY and SVGAGI. The CDR3 runs to 13 residues. The CDR3 DNA is TGTGCCAGCGCCCTAGGCGGGGCCTACGAGCAGTACTTC. Its protein is CASALGGAYEQYF.

The V and J genes are TRBV4-1 and TRBJ2-3; D is undetermined. V lost 0 bases, J lost 4 bases, and 11 bases lay in between. CDR3 length: 15 residues. Per the germline V gene, CDR1 is MGHRA and CDR2 is YSYEKL. The CDR3 is CASSQDRVGPDTQYF. The CDR3 nucleotides read TGCGCCAGCAGCCAAGATCGGGTAGGGCCAGATACGCAGTATTTT.

DNA of the CDR3: TGTGCCAGCAGCTTGGGCGGGGGATGGCGGGATACGCAGTATTTT. It is translated as CASSLGGGWRDTQYF. This chain joins TRBV5-6 and TRBJ2-3, with TRBD2 identical over 7 bases. Germline-derived CDR1 and CDR2 are SGHDT and YYEEEE. The CDR3 is made up of 15 amino acids. V dropped 0 bases and J dropped 6; count of bases not matched to a gene: 7.

The CDR3 here is CASRRGGPGLNTEAFF. CDR3 DNA: TGTGCCAGCAGACGGGGCGGGCCGGGATTGAACACTGAAGCTTTCTTT. V gene TRBV19 combines with J gene TRBJ1-1, with D perhaps matching TRBD1 (5 bases). Trimming cost V 9 bases and J 0 bases, with 20 bases left between them. The CDR3 is made up of 16 amino acids. Looked up from germline, CDR1 is LNHDA and CDR2 is SQIVND (reference sequence).

This chain uses TRBV5-6 with TRBJ1-2; D is unresolved. Germline V CDR1 and CDR2: SGHDT, YYEEEE. V gave up 0 bases and J gave up 8 bases, with 11 bases separating them. The CDR3 runs to 13 residues. The CDR3 region is CASSLATGSGYTF. CDR3 nucleotide sequence: TGTGCCAGCAGCTTGGCAACGGGATCCGGCTACACCTTC.

The chain carries TRBV2 and TRBJ1-1; a possible D gene is TRBD1 (5 bases). CDR1 is SNHLY, CDR2 FYNNEI, per germline. V gave up 6 bases and J gave up 3 bases, with 11 bases separating them. The CDR3 loop spans 13 amino acids. In DNA, the CDR3 is TGTGCCAGCAGGGACACGGAGGACACTGAAGCTTTCTTT. Translated, it gives CASRDTEDTEAFF.

This clone came up once. V is TRBV28 and J is TRBJ1-5; D remains ambiguous. The CDR3 totals 15 residues. Trimming took 6 bases from V and 3 from J, leaving 15 bases between them. CDR1 and CDR2 (germline): MDHEN, SYDVKM. CDR3 region: CASRPPGSNNQPQHF. DNA for the CDR3: TGTGCCAGCAGGCCCCCGGGGTCGAACAATCAGCCCCAGCATTTT.

The gene calls are TRBV30 and TRBJ1-5; 10 nucleotides agree with TRBD1. Germline V CDR1 and CDR2: GTSNPN, SVGIG (reference sequence). The CDR3 is made up of 18 amino acids. The J segment lost 2 bases and the V segment lost 2 bases, leaving 12 bases of the junction unmatched. The CDR3 DNA sequence: TGTGCCTGGAGTTCCGGGACAGGGGTTTTATCGGGCAATCAGCCCCAGCATTTT. Its protein product is CAWSSGTGVLSGNQPQHF.

CDR3 sequence reads: CASRNGAYGYTF. As DNA, the CDR3 is TGTGCCAGTCGGAACGGAGCCTATGGCTACACCTTC. The chain uses TRBV19 and TRBJ1-2; D call uncertain. The V gene's germline CDR1 is LNHDA and CDR2 SQIVND (reference sequence). V dropped 8 bases and J dropped 4 bases, with 11 bases sitting between them. The CDR3 length is 12 residues.